This T cell receptor (beta chain) was identified in a study of beta chain features in type 1 diabetes. Germline V gene lookup returns CDR1 LNHDA and CDR2 SQIVND (reference sequence). The ends lost 6 bases at V and 7 bases at J; junction bases unmatched: 7. The CDR3 extends over 13 amino acids. Reverse transcribing all isolated RNA meant expressed TCRB transcripts were sequenced. The method was immunoSEQ multiplex PCR; TCRdb's version includes in-frame clones alone and lacks a portion of them. The sample contains approximately 400,000 clones, more than 12% of which appear only once. This clonotype originated in a woman aged 18-29 years in good health. This chain links TRBV19 with TRBJ1-2; 8 nucleotides agree with TRBD1. Material: naive CD4+ T cells from blood. CDR3 nucleotides: TGTGCCAGTAGCCCCGACAGGGGAAGTGGCTACACCTTC. Encoded protein: CASSPDRGSGYTF.